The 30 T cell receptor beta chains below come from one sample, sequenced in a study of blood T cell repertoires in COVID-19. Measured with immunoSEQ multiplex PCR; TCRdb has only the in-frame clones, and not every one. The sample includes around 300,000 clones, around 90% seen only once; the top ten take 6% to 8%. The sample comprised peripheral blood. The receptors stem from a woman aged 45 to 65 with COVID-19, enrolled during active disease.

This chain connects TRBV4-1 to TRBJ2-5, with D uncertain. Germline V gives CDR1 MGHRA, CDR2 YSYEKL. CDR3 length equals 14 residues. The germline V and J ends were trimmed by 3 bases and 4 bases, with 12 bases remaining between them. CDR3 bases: TGCGCCAGCAGCCACCCCTCCGGCGGAGAGACCCAGTACTTC. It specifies CASSHPSGGETQYF.

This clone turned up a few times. CDR3 loop: CASSPVGASTEAFF. The CDR3 region has the DNA TGTGCCAGCAGCCCTGTGGGGGCTTCCACTGAAGCTTTCTTT. The chain employs TRBV11-1 and TRBJ1-1; TRBD1 might be the D (6 bases). The CDR3 length is 14 residues. Germline lookup yields CDR1 SGHAT and CDR2 FQDESV (reference sequence). V lost 5 bases, J lost 4 bases, and 14 bases lay in between.

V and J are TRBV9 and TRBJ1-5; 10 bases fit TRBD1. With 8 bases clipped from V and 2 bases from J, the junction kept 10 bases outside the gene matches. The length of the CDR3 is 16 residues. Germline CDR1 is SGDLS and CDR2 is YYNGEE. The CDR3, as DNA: TGTGCCAGACCGGGACAGGGGAAAAGTTGCAATCAGCCCCAGCATTTT. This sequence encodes CARPGQGKSCNQPQHF.

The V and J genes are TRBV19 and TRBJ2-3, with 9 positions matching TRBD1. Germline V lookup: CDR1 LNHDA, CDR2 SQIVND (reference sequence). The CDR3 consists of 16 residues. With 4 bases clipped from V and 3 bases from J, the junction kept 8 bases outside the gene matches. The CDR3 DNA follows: TGTGCCAGTAGTACCTCCGGGACAGGGCTGACAGATACGCAGTATTTT. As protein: CASSTSGTGLTDTQYF.

The CDR3 bases are TGCGCCAGCAGCTACAGGGGGGAGAACACTGAAGCTTTCTTT. It is translated as CASSYRGENTEAFF. The rearrangement links TRBV5-1 to TRBJ1-1; 8 nucleotides match TRBD1. The germline gives CDR1 SGHRS, CDR2 YFSETQ. The CDR3 extends over 14 amino acids. Trimming removed 3 bases from V and 1 base from J; junction bases left unmatched: 2.

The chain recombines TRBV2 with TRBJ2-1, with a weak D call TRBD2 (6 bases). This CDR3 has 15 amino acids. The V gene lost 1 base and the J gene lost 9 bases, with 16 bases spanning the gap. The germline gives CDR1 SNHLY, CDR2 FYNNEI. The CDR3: CASSEVSGRMGEQFF. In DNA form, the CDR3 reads TGTGCCAGCAGTGAAGTCTCTGGGAGGATGGGTGAGCAGTTCTTC. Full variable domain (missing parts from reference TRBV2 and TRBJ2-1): EPEVTQTPSHQVTQMGQEVILRCVPISNHLYFYWYRQILGQKVEFLVSFYNNEISEKSEIFDDQFSVERPDGSNFTLKIRSTKLEDSAMYFCASSEVSGRMGEQFFGPGTRLTVL.

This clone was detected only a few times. CDR3 in DNA: TGCAGTGCTAGACAGTACAATGAGCAGTTCTTC. It encodes CSARQYNEQFF. The chain couples TRBV20-1 to TRBJ2-1; D ambiguous. The CDR3 runs to 11 residues. V lost 2 bases, J lost 4 bases, and 3 bases lay in between. Germline CDR1 is DFQATT and CDR2 is SNEGSKA (reference sequence).

CDR3 in DNA: TGTGCCAGCAGCACTGGACAGGGGCTAGATCAGCCCCAGCATTTT. Translated, it gives CASSTGQGLDQPQHF. V and J are TRBV28 and TRBJ1-5; TRBD1 matches 9 bases. Germline lookup yields CDR1 MDHEN and CDR2 SYDVKM. The CDR3 spans 15 residues. V shed 6 bases, J shed 5 bases, and the junction held 8 bases outside the gene matches.

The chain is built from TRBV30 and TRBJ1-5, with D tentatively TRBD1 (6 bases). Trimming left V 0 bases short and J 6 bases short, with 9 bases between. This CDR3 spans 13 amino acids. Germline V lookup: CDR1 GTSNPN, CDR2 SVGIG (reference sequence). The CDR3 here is CAWSVGGAQPQHF. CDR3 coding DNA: TGTGCCTGGAGTGTTGGGGGGGCTCAGCCCCAGCATTTT.

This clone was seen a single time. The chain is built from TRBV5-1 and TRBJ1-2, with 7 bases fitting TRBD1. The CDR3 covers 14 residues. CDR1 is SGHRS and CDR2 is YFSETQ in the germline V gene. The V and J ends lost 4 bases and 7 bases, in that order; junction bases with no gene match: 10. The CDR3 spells CASSPKRQGSGYTF. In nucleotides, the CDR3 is TGCGCCAGCAGCCCGAAACGACAGGGCAGTGGCTACACCTTC.

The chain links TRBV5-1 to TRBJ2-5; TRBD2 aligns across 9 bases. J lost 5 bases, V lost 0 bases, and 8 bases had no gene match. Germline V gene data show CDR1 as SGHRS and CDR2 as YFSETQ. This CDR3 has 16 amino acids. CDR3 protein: CASSLVAGGPSETQYF. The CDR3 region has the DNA TGCGCCAGCAGCTTGGTTGCGGGAGGGCCCTCGGAGACCCAGTACTTC. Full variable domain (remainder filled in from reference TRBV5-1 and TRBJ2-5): KAGVTQTPRYLIKTRGQQVTLSCSPISGHRSVSWYQQTPGQGLQFLFEYFSETQRNKGNFPGRFSGRQFSNSRSEMNVSTLELGDSALYLCASSLVAGGPSETQYFGPGTRLLVL.

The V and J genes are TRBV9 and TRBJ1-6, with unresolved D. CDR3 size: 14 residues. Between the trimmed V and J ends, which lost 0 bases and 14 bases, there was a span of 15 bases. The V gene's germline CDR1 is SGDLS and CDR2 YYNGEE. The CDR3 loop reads CASSVGVSARTLHF. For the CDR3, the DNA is TGTGCCAGCAGCGTAGGAGTCAGTGCTAGAACCCTCCACTTT. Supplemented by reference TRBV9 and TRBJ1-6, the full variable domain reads DSGVTQTPKHLITATGQRVTLRCSPRSGDLSVYWYQQSLDQGLQFLIQYYNGEERAKGNILERFSAQQFPDLHSELNLSSLELGDSALYFCASSVGVSARTLHFGNGTRLTVT.

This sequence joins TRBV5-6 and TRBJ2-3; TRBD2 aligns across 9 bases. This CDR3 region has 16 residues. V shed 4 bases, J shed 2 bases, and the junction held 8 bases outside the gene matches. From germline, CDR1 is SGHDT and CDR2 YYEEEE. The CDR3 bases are TGTGCCAGCAGCAACCTAGCGGGACTTAACACAGATACGCAGTATTTT. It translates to CASSNLAGLNTDTQYF.

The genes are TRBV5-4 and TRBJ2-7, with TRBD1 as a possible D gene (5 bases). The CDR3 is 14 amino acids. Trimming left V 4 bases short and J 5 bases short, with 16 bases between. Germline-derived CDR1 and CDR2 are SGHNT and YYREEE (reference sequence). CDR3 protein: CASSTPGTGHEQYF. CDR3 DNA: TGTGCCAGCAGCACCCCCGGCACAGGACACGAGCAGTACTTC.

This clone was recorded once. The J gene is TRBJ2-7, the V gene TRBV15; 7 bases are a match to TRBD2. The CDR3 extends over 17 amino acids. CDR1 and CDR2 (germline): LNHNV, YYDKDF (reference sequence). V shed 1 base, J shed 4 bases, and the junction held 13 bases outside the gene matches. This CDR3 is CATSRVGSGGSFYEQYF. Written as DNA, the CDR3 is TGTGCCACCAGCAGAGTTGGATCTGGCGGGAGTTTTTACGAGCAGTACTTC.

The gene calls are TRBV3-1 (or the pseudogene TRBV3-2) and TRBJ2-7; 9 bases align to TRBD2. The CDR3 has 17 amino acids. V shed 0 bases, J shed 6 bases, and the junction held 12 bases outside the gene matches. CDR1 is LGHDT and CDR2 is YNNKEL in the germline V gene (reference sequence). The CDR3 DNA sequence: TGTGCCAGCAGCCAAGATGGTCCTAGCGGGAAAGTGGGCGAGCAGTACTTC. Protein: CASSQDGPSGKVGEQYF.

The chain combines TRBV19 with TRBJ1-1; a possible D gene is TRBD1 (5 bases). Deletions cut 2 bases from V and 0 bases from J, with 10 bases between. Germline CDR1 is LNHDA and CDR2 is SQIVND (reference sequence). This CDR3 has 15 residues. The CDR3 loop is CASSITGDLNTEAFF. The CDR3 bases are TGTGCCAGTAGTATAACGGGGGATTTGAACACTGAAGCTTTCTTT.

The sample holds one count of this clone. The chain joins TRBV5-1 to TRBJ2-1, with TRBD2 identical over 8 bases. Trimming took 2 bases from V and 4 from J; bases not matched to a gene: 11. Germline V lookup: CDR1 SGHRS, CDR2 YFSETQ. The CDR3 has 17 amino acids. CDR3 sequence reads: CASSFGSGNSVYNEQFF. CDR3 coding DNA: TGCGCCAGCAGCTTTGGTAGCGGGAATTCGGTGTACAATGAGCAGTTCTTC.

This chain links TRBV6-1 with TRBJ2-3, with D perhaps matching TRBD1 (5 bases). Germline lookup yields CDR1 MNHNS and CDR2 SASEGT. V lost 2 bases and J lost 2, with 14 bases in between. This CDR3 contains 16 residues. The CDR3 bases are TGTGCCAGCAGTGAATTAAGGGGCATTATCACAGATACGCAGTATTTT. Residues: CASSELRGIITDTQYF.

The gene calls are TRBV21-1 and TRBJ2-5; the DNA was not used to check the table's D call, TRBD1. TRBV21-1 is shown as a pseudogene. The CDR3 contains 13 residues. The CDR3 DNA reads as TGTGCCAGCAGCAAGTTCCCCCAGGAGACCCAGTACTTC. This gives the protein CASSKFPQETQYF.

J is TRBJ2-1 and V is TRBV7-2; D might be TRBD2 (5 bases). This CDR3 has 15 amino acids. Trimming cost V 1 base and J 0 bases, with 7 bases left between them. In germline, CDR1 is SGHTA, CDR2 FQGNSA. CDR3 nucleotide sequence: TGTGCCAGCAGCTTAGACGGGAACTCCTACAATGAGCAGTTCTTC. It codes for CASSLDGNSYNEQFF.

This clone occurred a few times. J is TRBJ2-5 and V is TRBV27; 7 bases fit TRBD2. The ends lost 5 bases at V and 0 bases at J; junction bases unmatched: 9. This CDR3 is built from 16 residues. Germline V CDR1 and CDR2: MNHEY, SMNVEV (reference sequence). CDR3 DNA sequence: TGTGCCAGCAGTCCATCCCTGGGGAGGGACCAAGAGACCCAGTACTTC. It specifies CASSPSLGRDQETQYF.

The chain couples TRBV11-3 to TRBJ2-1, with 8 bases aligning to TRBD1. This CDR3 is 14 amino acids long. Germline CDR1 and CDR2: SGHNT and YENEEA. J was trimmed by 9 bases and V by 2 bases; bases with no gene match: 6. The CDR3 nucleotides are TGTGCCAGCAGCTTAATGACAGGGGTTGGTGAGCAGTTCTTC. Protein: CASSLMTGVGEQFF.

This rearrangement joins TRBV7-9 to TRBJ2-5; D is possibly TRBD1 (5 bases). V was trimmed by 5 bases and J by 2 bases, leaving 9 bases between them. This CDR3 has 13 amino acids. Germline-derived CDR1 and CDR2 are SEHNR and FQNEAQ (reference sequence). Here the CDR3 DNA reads TGTGCCAGCAGCCTGACAGCACAAGAGACCCAGTACTTC. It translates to CASSLTAQETQYF.

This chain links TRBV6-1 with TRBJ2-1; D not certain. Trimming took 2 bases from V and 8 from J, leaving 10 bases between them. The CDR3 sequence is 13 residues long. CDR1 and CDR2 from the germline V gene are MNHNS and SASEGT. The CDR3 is CASSEYQAYEQFF. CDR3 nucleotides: TGTGCCAGCAGTGAATATCAAGCGTATGAGCAGTTCTTC.

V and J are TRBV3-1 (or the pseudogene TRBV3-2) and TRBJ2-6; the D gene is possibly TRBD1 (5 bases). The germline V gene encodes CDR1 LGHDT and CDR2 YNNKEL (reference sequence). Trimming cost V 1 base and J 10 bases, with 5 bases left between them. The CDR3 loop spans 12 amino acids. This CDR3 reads CASSQAGNVLTF. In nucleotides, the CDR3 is TGTGCCAGCAGCCAAGCAGGGAACGTCCTGACTTTC.

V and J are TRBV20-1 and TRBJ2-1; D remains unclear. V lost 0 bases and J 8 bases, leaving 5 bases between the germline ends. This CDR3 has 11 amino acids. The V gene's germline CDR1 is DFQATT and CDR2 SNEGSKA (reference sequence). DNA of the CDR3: TGCAGTGCTAGAGAGGCCTATGAGCAGTTCTTC. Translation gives CSAREAYEQFF.

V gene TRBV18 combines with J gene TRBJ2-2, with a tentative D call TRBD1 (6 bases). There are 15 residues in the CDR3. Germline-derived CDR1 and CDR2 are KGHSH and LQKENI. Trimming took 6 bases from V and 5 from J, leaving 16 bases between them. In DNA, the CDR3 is TGTGCCAGCTCGACGGGACAAGTTGGGACCGGGGAGCTGTTTTTT. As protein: CASSTGQVGTGELFF.

CDR3 loop: CASSWRTLAGSNEQFF. Here the CDR3 DNA reads TGTGCCAGCAGCTGGAGGACTCTGGCGGGATCTAATGAGCAGTTCTTC. The rearrangement uses TRBV5-6 and TRBJ2-1; a possible D gene is TRBD2 (6 bases). Trimming took off 3 bases at V and 7 bases at J, with 20 bases between the two ends. The germline gives CDR1 SGHDT, CDR2 YYEEEE. The CDR3 has 16 amino acids.

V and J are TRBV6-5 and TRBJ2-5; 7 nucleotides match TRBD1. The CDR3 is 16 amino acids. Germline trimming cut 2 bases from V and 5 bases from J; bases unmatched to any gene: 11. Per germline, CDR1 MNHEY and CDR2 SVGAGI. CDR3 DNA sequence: TGTGCCAGCAGTTACGGGGGACAGAAGCCTGGGGAGACCCAGTACTTC. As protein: CASSYGGQKPGETQYF.